These 19 T cell receptor beta chains were sequenced from one sample in a study of regulatory T cells in long-lasting Graves disease. HTBI primers from iRepertoire and Arm-PCR of CDR3 regions yielded the TCR beta libraries. Via MiXCR, TCRdb re-called the multiplex PCR reads, giving one row per CDR3 protein. The profile shows more than 350,000 distinct CDR3 sequences, about 21% of them singletons. Noted time point: persistent/refractory GD, antithyroid drugs over 5 years with positive TRAb. Isolated PBMC RNA provided the starting material for the TCR library. Sequencing was performed on peripheral blood mononuclear cells (PBMCs), taken when the disease was refractory, from a patient treated with antithyroid drugs. The receptors derive from a female donor with Graves disease.

There are many counts of this clonotype. V gene TRBV5-6 combines with J gene TRBJ2-5; D may be TRBD1 (6 bases). Looked up from germline, CDR1 is SGHDT and CDR2 is YYEEEE. This CDR3 contains 13 residues. V was clipped by 4 bases and J by 4 bases, with 11 bases between them. The CDR3 nucleotides are TGTGCCAGCAGCCCGACAGGTAGAGAGACCCAGTACTTC. It is translated as CASSPTGRETQYF.

This clonotype came up many times. J is TRBJ1-6 and V is TRBV28, with D unclear. The CDR3 has 11 residues. The germline V gene encodes CDR1 MDHEN and CDR2 SYDVKM. The ends were cut back, 8 bases at V and 5 bases at J, with 4 bases in the middle. Written as DNA, the CDR3 is TGTGCCAGCGCACATAATTCACCCCTCCACTTT. Translating gives CASAHNSPLHF. Looking up the rest from reference TRBV28 and TRBJ1-6 gives the full variable domain: DVKVTQSSRYLVKRTGEKVFLECVQDMDHENMFWYRQDPGLGLRLIYFSYDVKMKEKGDIPEGYSVSREKKERFSLILESASTNQTSMYLCASAHNSPLHFGNGTRLTVT.

This clonotype was detected only a few times. The chain couples TRBV20-1 to TRBJ1-1; D perhaps matches TRBD1 (5 bases). V was clipped by 1 base and J by 4 bases, with 13 bases between them. There are 14 residues in the CDR3. Looked up from germline, CDR1 is DFQATT and CDR2 is SNEGSKA (reference sequence). The CDR3 loop reads CSARAPGRGTEAFF. In DNA, the CDR3 is TGCAGTGCTAGAGCGCCAGGGCGAGGCACTGAAGCTTTCTTT.

A note on this clonotype: Just one base apart from a much larger clone, this may be a read error. The V gene is TRBV2, the J gene TRBJ2-7; D remains ambiguous. The ends were cut back, 3 bases at V and 3 bases at J, with 12 bases in the middle. Germline-derived CDR1 and CDR2 are SNHLY and FYNNEI. This CDR3 has 14 residues. CDR3 sequence reads: CASSDEAFRYEQYF. Written as DNA, the CDR3 is TGTGCCAGCAGTGATGAGGCGTTCCGCTACGAGCAGTACTTC.

This clonotype was seen repeatedly, ten times or more. The CDR3 DNA follows: TGTGCCAGCGGCGGGGTTGGGACCGGGGAGCTGTTTTTT. Its translation: CASGGVGTGELFF. The chain uses TRBV2 and TRBJ2-2, with a weak D call TRBD2 (6 bases). V lost 8 bases to trimming and J lost 5 bases, with 12 bases between them. The CDR3 consists of 13 residues. Looked up from germline, CDR1 is SNHLY and CDR2 is FYNNEI.

This clonotype has ten or more counts. The chain carries TRBV2 and TRBJ1-1; D not resolved. This CDR3 is 15 amino acids long. V lost 4 bases and J 0 bases, leaving 12 bases between the germline ends. The germline CDR1 and CDR2 sequences are SNHLY and FYNNEI. The CDR3 loop reads CASSVLSGMNTEAFF. In DNA form, the CDR3 reads TGTGCCAGCAGTGTTCTGTCCGGGATGAACACTGAAGCTTTCTTT.

This clonotype was found many times. This sequence joins TRBV6-1 and TRBJ2-5; D is tentatively TRBD1 or TRBD2 (5 bases each). Germline values: CDR1 MNHNS, CDR2 SASEGT. This CDR3 has 13 residues. Trimming pared 6 bases from V and 2 bases from J, leaving 10 bases between. The CDR3 is CASRGTEQETQYF. The CDR3 bases are TGTGCCAGCAGAGGGACCGAGCAAGAGACCCAGTACTTC.

Only a few counts were recorded for this clonotype. The V and J genes are TRBV5-1 and TRBJ2-3; 7 bases match TRBD2. From germline, CDR1 is SGHRS and CDR2 YFSETQ. The CDR3 length is 16 residues. V was pared by 0 bases and J by 2 bases, with 6 bases of the junction left unmatched. The CDR3 DNA follows: TGCGCCAGCAGCTTGGTATCCAGCGGGAACACAGATACGCAGTATTTT. Translating it yields CASSLVSSGNTDTQYF.

Many counts were recorded for this clonotype. The chain combines TRBV3-1 with TRBJ2-7, with 7 bases matching TRBD1. Trimming removed 0 bases from V and 5 bases from J; junction bases left unmatched: 4. This CDR3 spans 14 amino acids. Germline CDR1 is LGHDT and CDR2 is YNNKEL (reference sequence). CDR3 bases: TGTGCCAGCAGCCAAGAATACAGGGGCCACGAGCAGTACTTC. Translating gives CASSQEYRGHEQYF.

This clonotype was recorded a few times. The chain joins TRBV18 to TRBJ2-5; 8 bases fit TRBD1. This CDR3 spans 15 amino acids. Germline V lookup: CDR1 KGHSH, CDR2 LQKENI. Germline trimming cut 2 bases from V and 4 bases from J; bases unmatched to any gene: 6. As DNA, the CDR3 is TGTGCCAGCTCACCAATAGGACAGGGTGGAGAGACCCAGTACTTC. The encoded protein is CASSPIGQGGETQYF.

In its sample, this clonotype was seen many times. V gene TRBV2 combines with J gene TRBJ1-2; perhaps TRBD1 as D (5 bases). Trimming stripped 6 bases from V and 3 bases from J, with 11 bases between. Germline V gene lookup returns CDR1 SNHLY and CDR2 FYNNEI. The CDR3 runs to 13 residues. The DNA of the CDR3 is TGTGCCAGCAGGGGGGACGCCGACTATGGCTACACCTTC. This encodes CASRGDADYGYTF.

CDR3 protein: CSARDLGLAGWQETQYF. In nucleotides, the CDR3 is TGCAGTGCTAGAGATTTGGGACTAGCGGGATGGCAAGAGACCCAGTACTTC. The rearrangement joins TRBV20-1 to TRBJ2-5; the match to TRBD2 covers 13 bases. CDR3 size: 17 residues. J gave up 2 bases and V 0 bases, and 6 bases lay outside the gene matches. Germline V gene data show CDR1 as DFQATT and CDR2 as SNEGSKA (reference sequence).

This clonotype was picked up many times. The rearrangement uses TRBV10-1 and TRBJ2-7, with 15 bases aligning to TRBD2. The CDR3 is made up of 13 amino acids. V gave up 8 bases and J gave up 6 bases; unmatched junction bases: 2. Germline loops: CDR1 WNHNN, CDR2 SYGVQD (reference sequence). The CDR3 protein is CASAGLAGGEQYF. The CDR3, as DNA: TGCGCCAGCGCGGGACTAGCGGGAGGCGAGCAGTACTTC.

The chain recombines TRBV30 with TRBJ2-2; 8 nucleotides line up with TRBD2. Germline-derived CDR1 and CDR2 are GTSNPN and SVGIG (reference sequence). With V trimmed by 4 bases and J by 9 bases, 7 bases remained unmatched. CDR3 length equals 13 residues. This CDR3 is CAWTLSGKRELFF. Here the CDR3 DNA reads TGTGCCTGGACTCTTAGCGGGAAGAGGGAGCTGTTTTTT.

This clonotype was detected many times. The gene calls are TRBV28 and TRBJ1-5, with a possible D match to TRBD1 (5 bases). The germline V and J ends were trimmed by 10 bases and 6 bases, with 28 bases remaining between them. CDR3 size: 17 residues. The germline CDR1 and CDR2 sequences are MDHEN and SYDVKM. In DNA form, the CDR3 reads TGTGCCATCCGCGCTACTTACTCGACGGGGCAGGGTCAGCCCCAGCATTTT. Translated, it gives CAIRATYSTGQGQPQHF.

This clonotype was picked up a small number of times. The chain joins TRBV29-1 to TRBJ2-1; TRBD2 might be the D (5 bases). This CDR3 has 14 residues. Trimming stripped 3 bases from V and 2 bases from J, with 11 bases between. Germline-derived CDR1 and CDR2 are SQVTM and ANQGSEA. In nucleotides, the CDR3 is TGCAGCGTTGACGGAGGTGGGCCCTACAATGAGCAGTTCTTC. Translation: CSVDGGGPYNEQFF.

This clonotype occurred many times. The CDR3 region has the DNA TGTGCCAGCAGACTAGCGGGAGTAGATGAGCAGTTCTTC. Its protein product is CASRLAGVDEQFF. The chain couples TRBV2 to TRBJ2-1; 11 bases line up with TRBD2. Looked up from germline, CDR1 is SNHLY and CDR2 is FYNNEI. This CDR3 has 13 amino acids. V was pared by 6 bases and J by 8 bases, with 3 bases of the junction left unmatched.

As for this clonotype: Its ends do not fully match the called genes, so a read error is possible. The chain joins TRBV20-1 to TRBJ2-5, with no clear D. The germline V gene encodes CDR1 DFQATT and CDR2 SNEGSKA (reference sequence). The CDR3 runs to 14 residues. The CDR3 spells CSAGSPRLQVTQYF. DNA of the CDR3: TGCAGTGCTGGTAGTCCTAGGCTCCAAGTGACCCAGTACTTC.

This clonotype was seen only a few times. The chain carries TRBV20-1 and TRBJ2-7; D perhaps matches TRBD1 (6 bases). This CDR3 contains 13 residues. V lost 8 bases to trimming and J lost 3 bases, with 17 bases between them. Germline V gives CDR1 DFQATT, CDR2 SNEGSKA (reference sequence). The CDR3 sequence: CSTQSRDNYEQYF. As DNA, the CDR3 is TGCAGTACACAGAGCCGGGACAACTACGAGCAGTACTTC.